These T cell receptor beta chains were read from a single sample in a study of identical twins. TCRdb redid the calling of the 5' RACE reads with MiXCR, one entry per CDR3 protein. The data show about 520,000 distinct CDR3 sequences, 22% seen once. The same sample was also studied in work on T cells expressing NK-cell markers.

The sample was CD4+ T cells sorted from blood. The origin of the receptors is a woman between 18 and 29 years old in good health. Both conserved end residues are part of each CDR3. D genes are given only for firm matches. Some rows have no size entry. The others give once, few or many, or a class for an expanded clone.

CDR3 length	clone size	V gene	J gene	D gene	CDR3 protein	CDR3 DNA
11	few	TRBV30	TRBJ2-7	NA	CACSGYYEQYF	TGTGCCTGCTCTGGATACTACGAGCAGTACTTC
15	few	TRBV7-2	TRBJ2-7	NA	CASSLDRAIPTKQYF	TGTGCCAGCAGCTTAGATAGGGCCATACCTACGAAGCAGTACTTC
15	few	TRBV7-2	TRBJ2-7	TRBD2	CASSLGWAGAYEQYF	TGTGCCAGCAGCTTAGGATGGGCGGGAGCATACGAGCAGTACTTC
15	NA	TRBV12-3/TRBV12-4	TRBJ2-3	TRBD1	CASSVDRVLLDTQYF	TGTGCCAGCAGTGTCGACAGGGTTCTTCTAGATACGCAGTATTTT
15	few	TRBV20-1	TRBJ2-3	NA	CSATRRGGMKDTQYF	TGCAGTGCTACGAGAAGAGGGGGTATGAAAGATACGCAGTATTTT
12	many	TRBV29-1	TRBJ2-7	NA	CSVAGSTYEQYF	TGCAGCGTCGCTGGGAGTACCTACGAGCAGTACTTC
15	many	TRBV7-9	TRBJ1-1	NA	CASSLGTGLGDEAFF	TGTGCCAGCAGCTTGGGCACAGGGTTGGGGGATGAAGCTTTCTTT
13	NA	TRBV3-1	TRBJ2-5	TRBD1	CASSRQGAETQYF	TGTGCCAGCAGCAGACAGGGAGCAGAGACCCAGTACTTC
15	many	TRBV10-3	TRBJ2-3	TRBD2	CAISGSSGRTDTQYF	TGTGCCATCAGTGGTTCTAGCGGGAGGACAGATACGCAGTATTTT
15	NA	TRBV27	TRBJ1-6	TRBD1	CASSLYRQGSSPLHF	TGTGCCAGCAGTTTATACCGACAGGGTTCCTCACCCCTCCACTTT
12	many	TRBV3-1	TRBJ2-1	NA	CASSFEGNEQFF	TGTGCCAGCAGCTTTGAGGGTAATGAGCAGTTCTTC
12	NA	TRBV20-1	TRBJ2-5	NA	CSARRLEETQYF	TGCAGTGCTCGTCGACTAGAAGAGACCCAGTACTTC
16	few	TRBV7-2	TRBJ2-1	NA	CASSPLGGVSYNEQFF	TGTGCCAGCAGCCCACTAGGTGGGGTCTCCTACAATGAGCAGTTCTTC
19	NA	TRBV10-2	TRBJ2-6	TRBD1	CASRYSPGTGNSGANVLTF	TGCGCCAGCAGATACAGTCCCGGGACAGGGAACTCTGGGGCCAACGTCCTGACTTTC
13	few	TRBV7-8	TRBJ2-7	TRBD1	CASSPRDRGLKEF	TGTGCCAGCAGCCCCCGGGACAGGGGTCTTAAGGAGTTC
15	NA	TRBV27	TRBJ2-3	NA	CASSLVKRAYDTQYF	TGTGCCAGCAGTTTGGTCAAGCGGGCCTACGATACGCAGTATTTT
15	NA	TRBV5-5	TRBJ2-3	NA	CASSPDAASTDTQYF	TGTGCCAGCAGCCCGGACGCCGCTAGCACAGATACGCAGTATTTT
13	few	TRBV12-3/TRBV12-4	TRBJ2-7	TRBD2	CASSFDGGAEQYF	TGTGCCAGCAGTTTCGACGGGGGGGCTGAGCAGTACTTC
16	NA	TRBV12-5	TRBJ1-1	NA	CASDLRGEGMNTEAFF	TGTGCTAGTGATTTAAGGGGAGAGGGTATGAACACTGAAGCTTTCTTT
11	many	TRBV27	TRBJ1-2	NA	CASTSGHGYTF	TGTGCCAGCACCTCGGGGCATGGCTACACCTTC
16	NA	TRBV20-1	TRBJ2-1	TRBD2	CSASRLAGDSYNEQFF	TGCAGTGCTAGTAGGCTAGCGGGGGATTCCTACAATGAGCAGTTCTTC
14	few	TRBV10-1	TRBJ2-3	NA	CASSWDSSTDTQYF	TGCGCCAGCAGTTGGGACTCTAGCACAGATACGCAGTATTTT
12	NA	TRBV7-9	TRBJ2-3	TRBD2	CASSLNSGIEYF	TGTGCCAGCAGCTTAAATAGCGGGATCGAGTATTTT
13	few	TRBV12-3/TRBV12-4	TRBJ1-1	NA	CASSKQGYTEAFF	TGTGCCAGCAGTAAACAGGGTTACACTGAAGCTTTCTTT
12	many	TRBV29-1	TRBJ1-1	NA	CSARTGDTEAFF	TGCAGCGCCAGGACCGGAGACACTGAAGCTTTCTTT
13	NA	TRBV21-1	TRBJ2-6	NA	CASSAKGANVLTF	TGTGCCAGCAGCGCGAAAGGGGCCAACGTCCTGACTTTC
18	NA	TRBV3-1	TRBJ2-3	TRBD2	CASSQVASGRVWTDTQYF	TGTGCCAGCAGCCAAGTGGCTAGCGGGAGGGTTTGGACAGATACGCAGTATTTT
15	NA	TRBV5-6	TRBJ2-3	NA	CASITRDGSTDTQYF	TGTGCCAGCATCACCCGGGACGGTAGCACAGATACGCAGTATTTT
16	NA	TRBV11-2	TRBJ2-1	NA	CASSLISSGSYNEQFF	TGTGCCAGCAGCCTAATCAGCTCCGGCTCCTACAATGAGCAGTTCTTC
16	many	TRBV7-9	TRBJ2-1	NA	CASSGVRRARGNEQFF	TGTGCCAGCAGCGGAGTACGGAGGGCCAGGGGCAATGAGCAGTTCTTC
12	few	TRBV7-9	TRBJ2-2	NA	CASSLVDGELFF	TGTGCCAGCAGCTTAGTCGACGGGGAGCTGTTTTTT
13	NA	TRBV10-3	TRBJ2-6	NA	CAISAAGANVLTF	TGTGCCATCAGTGCAGCTGGGGCCAACGTCCTGACTTTC
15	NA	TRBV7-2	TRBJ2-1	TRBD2	CASSRGSGGYNEQFF	TGTGCCAGCAGCCGGGGGAGCGGGGGCTACAATGAGCAGTTCTTC
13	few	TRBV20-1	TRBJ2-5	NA	CSAPLWQGETQYF	TGCAGTGCCCCGCTCTGGCAAGGGGAGACCCAGTACTTC